These 18 T cell receptor beta chains came from one sample sequenced in a study of blood T cell repertoires in COVID-19. Profiled with immunoSEQ multiplex PCR; TCRdb holds only in-frame clones, not every one. The table has 150,000 to 200,000 clones, around 90% seen once. The sequenced sample was peripheral blood. These receptors all stem from a man between 60 and 75 years old with active or convalescent COVID-19.

This clone was observed a few times. The chain carries TRBV5-6 and TRBJ1-5; possible D gene TRBD1, 5 bases. Trimming took 3 bases from V and 1 from J, leaving 20 bases between them. The CDR3 contains 18 residues. Germline V lookup: CDR1 SGHDT, CDR2 YYEEEE. CDR3 nucleotides: TGTGCCAGCAGCTCGCGGGGGATGGAGGGAGCGAGCAATCAGCCCCAGCATTTT. Encoded protein: CASSSRGMEGASNQPQHF.

This chain links TRBV24-1 with TRBJ1-3; D not certain. CDR3 length: 16 amino acids. Germline CDR1 reads KGHDR; CDR2 reads SFDVKD. Trimming took 1 base from V and 4 from J, leaving 13 bases between them. The CDR3 here is CATSDFGRDGGNTIYF. The CDR3 nucleotides are TGTGCCACCAGTGATTTTGGGCGGGATGGAGGAAACACCATATATTTT.

CDR3 sequence (DNA): TGTGCCAGTGCCGACGGGGGACGGGAGACCCAGTACTTC. The encoded protein is CASADGGRETQYF. This chain joins TRBV19 and TRBJ2-5; D might be TRBD2 (6 bases). CDR1 is LNHDA, CDR2 SQIVND, per germline (reference sequence). The CDR3 extends over 13 amino acids. The germline V and J ends were trimmed by 8 bases and 5 bases, with 15 bases remaining between them.

The rearrangement links TRBV12-3 or TRBV12-4 to TRBJ1-6, with D tentatively TRBD1 (5 bases). The CDR3 length is 12 residues. The ends were cut back, 5 bases at V and 7 bases at J, with 6 bases in the middle. The CDR3 loop reads CASSRQNSPLHF. In nucleotides, the CDR3 is TGTGCCAGCAGTCGACAGAATTCACCCCTCCACTTT.

V is TRBV4-1 and J is TRBJ1-2, with 9 nucleotides matching TRBD1. J lost 4 bases, V lost 1 base, and 10 bases had no gene match. CDR3 size: 17 residues. CDR1 is MGHRA, CDR2 YSYEKL, per germline. CDR3 in DNA: TGCGCCAGCAGCCAAGGAGTCGGGACAGGGAGCGGCTATGGCTACACCTTC. Encoded protein: CASSQGVGTGSGYGYTF.

This sequence joins TRBV27 and TRBJ2-1; 12 nucleotides match TRBD2. The V segment lost 5 bases and the J segment 6 bases; nucleotides outside the gene matches: 5. From germline, CDR1 is MNHEY and CDR2 SMNVEV (reference sequence). The CDR3 covers 15 residues. This CDR3 is CASSTRTSGVNEQFF. The CDR3, as DNA: TGTGCCAGCAGTACCCGGACTAGCGGGGTCAATGAGCAGTTCTTC.

The chain couples TRBV2 to TRBJ2-4, with TRBD1 matching 12 bases. Germline V gives CDR1 SNHLY, CDR2 FYNNEI. The CDR3 covers 14 residues. Germline trimming cut 0 bases from V and 16 bases from J; bases unmatched to any gene: 7. As DNA, the CDR3 is TGTGCCAGCAGTGAAGCGCTTCTGGGACAGGGGGCTTACTTC. Protein product: CASSEALLGQGAYF.

The chain joins TRBV19 to TRBJ2-1; D remains ambiguous. Germline CDR1 reads LNHDA; CDR2 reads SQIVND (reference sequence). V dropped 2 bases and J dropped 8 bases, with 7 bases sitting between them. The CDR3 is 12 residues long. CDR3 protein: CASSILGYEQFF. The CDR3, as DNA: TGTGCCAGTAGTATACTGGGCTATGAGCAGTTCTTC.

This clone was observed once. The chain links TRBV29-1 to TRBJ2-2; TRBD2 matches at 9 bases. The CDR3 is 12 amino acids. J gave up 6 bases and V 4 bases, and 0 bases lay outside the gene matches. The germline V gene has CDR1 SQVTM and CDR2 ANQGSEA. The DNA for the CDR3 is TGCAGCGTTGGCGGGGGGGCCGGGGAGCTGTTTTTT. It codes for CSVGGGAGELFF.

V and J are TRBV29-1 and TRBJ2-7; 9 bases align to TRBD1. The CDR3 is made up of 13 amino acids. Germline CDR1 reads SQVTM; CDR2 reads ANQGSEA. V lost 4 bases and J lost 3; bases outside the gene matches: 4. CDR3 nucleotide sequence: TGCAGCGTTGGAGGACAGGGGTTCTACGAGCAGTACTTC. Its translation: CSVGGQGFYEQYF.

The chain recombines TRBV10-1 with TRBJ1-6, with TRBD1 matching 9 bases. The CDR3 contains 17 residues. V shed 4 bases and J 8 bases; nucleotides not matched to a gene: 12. Germline CDR1 is WNHNN and CDR2 is SYGVQD (reference sequence). The CDR3 reads CASSAPGDREPYSPLHF. The CDR3, as DNA: TGCGCCAGCAGTGCCCCTGGGGACAGGGAACCCTATTCACCCCTCCACTTT.

The rearrangement links TRBV2 to TRBJ2-3, with 7 bases matching TRBD2. V lost 8 bases and J lost 1; bases outside the gene matches: 6. Germline V gives CDR1 SNHLY, CDR2 FYNNEI. The CDR3 is 14 amino acids. The CDR3 protein is CASLRGTGTDTQYF. CDR3 nucleotide sequence: TGTGCCAGCCTGCGGGGGACGGGCACAGATACGCAGTATTTT.

CDR3 coding DNA: TGTGCCAGCAGTCCACGGACAGGGTATGGTGAAAAACTGTTTTTT. Its protein product is CASSPRTGYGEKLFF. V usage is TRBV2 and J usage is TRBJ1-4; 8 nucleotides line up with TRBD1. CDR3 size: 15 residues. V dropped 5 bases and J dropped 7; count of bases not matched to a gene: 9. Germline loops: CDR1 SNHLY, CDR2 FYNNEI.

The chain recombines TRBV2 with TRBJ2-5, with a possible D match to TRBD2 (6 bases). The CDR3 totals 12 residues. V gave up 8 bases and J gave up 5 bases, with 12 bases separating them. Germline assignment: CDR1 SNHLY and CDR2 FYNNEI. DNA for the CDR3: TGTGCCAGCGAAGGGGCGGGGGAGACCCAGTACTTC. Its protein is CASEGAGETQYF.

The J gene is TRBJ2-2, the V gene TRBV6-5; tentative D call: TRBD2 (7 bases). The CDR3 loop spans 14 amino acids. The germline gives CDR1 MNHEY, CDR2 SVGAGI. The V end lost 4 bases, the J end lost 6 bases, and 12 bases lay between the germline ends. The CDR3 sequence: CASSLGGAPGELFF. The CDR3 bases are TGTGCCAGCAGTTTGGGGGGGGCCCCCGGGGAGCTGTTTTTT.

The chain combines TRBV9 with TRBJ1-1, with D perhaps TRBD1 (6 bases). Germline loops: CDR1 SGDLS, CDR2 YYNGEE. This CDR3 contains 12 residues. V gave up 0 bases and J gave up 9 bases, with 9 bases separating them. DNA for the CDR3: TGTGCCAGCAGCGTAGACGGGGGGCAAGCTTTCTTT. Translation: CASSVDGGQAFF.

V and J are TRBV7-2 and TRBJ2-3; no reliable D call. The V gene's germline CDR1 is SGHTA and CDR2 FQGNSA. V lost 1 base to trimming and J lost 0 bases, with 8 bases between them. CDR3 size: 15 residues. CDR3 bases: TGTGCCAGCAGCTTAGAATACTCGAGCACAGATACGCAGTATTTT. Residues: CASSLEYSSTDTQYF.

This clone came up a few times. This rearrangement joins TRBV25-1 to TRBJ2-7, with D perhaps matching TRBD2 (6 bases). CDR1 is MGHDK and CDR2 is SYGVNS in the germline V gene. Trimming took off 4 bases at V and 6 bases at J, with 16 bases between the two ends. The CDR3 has 14 amino acids. The CDR3 here is CASSVAGGAGEQYF. In DNA, the CDR3 is TGTGCCAGCAGTGTCGCTGGCGGGGCAGGCGAGCAGTACTTC.